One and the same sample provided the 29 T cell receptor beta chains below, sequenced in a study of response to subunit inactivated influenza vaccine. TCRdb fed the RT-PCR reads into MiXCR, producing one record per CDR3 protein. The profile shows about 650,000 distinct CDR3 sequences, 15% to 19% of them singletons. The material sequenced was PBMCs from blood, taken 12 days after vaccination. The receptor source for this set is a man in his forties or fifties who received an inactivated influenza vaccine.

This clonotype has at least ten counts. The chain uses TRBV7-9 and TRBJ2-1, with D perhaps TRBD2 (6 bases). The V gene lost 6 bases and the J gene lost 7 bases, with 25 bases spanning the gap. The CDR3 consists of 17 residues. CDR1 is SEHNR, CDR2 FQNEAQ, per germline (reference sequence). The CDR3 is CASRALATKIIGNEQFF. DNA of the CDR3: TGTGCCAGCAGAGCGCTAGCGACGAAGATCATAGGGAATGAGCAGTTCTTC.

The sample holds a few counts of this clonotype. CDR3 in DNA: TGTGCCACCAGTGACGCCAGGCGGGGGACCCAGTACTTC. Amino acids: CATSDARRGTQYF. J is TRBJ2-5 and V is TRBV24-1; tentatively, D is TRBD2 (6 bases). The germline gives CDR1 KGHDR, CDR2 SFDVKD. The V end lost 4 bases, the J end lost 7 bases, and 12 bases lay between the germline ends. This CDR3 is 13 amino acids long.

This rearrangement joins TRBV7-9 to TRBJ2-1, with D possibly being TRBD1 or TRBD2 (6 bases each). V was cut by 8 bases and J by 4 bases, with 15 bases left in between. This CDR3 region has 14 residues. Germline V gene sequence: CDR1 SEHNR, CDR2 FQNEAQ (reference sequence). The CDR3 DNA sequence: TGTGCCAGCCTCAAGGGGGGCCAATACAATGAGCAGTTCTTC. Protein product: CASLKGGQYNEQFF. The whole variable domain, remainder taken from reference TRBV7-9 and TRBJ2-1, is DTGVSQNPRHKITKRGQNVTFRCDPISEHNRLYWYRQTLGQGPEFLTYFQNEAQLEKSRLLSDRFSAERPKGSFSTLEIQRTEQGDSAMYLCASLKGGQYNEQFFGPGTRLTVL.

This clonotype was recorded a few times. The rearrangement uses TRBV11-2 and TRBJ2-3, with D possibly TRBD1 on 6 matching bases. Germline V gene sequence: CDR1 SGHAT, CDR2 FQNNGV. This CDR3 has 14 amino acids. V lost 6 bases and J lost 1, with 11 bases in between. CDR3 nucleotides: TGTGCCAGCAGGCCAAGACAGGGCACAGATACGCAGTATTTT. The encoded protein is CASRPRQGTDTQYF.

The CDR3 coding sequence is TGTGCCAGCAGCTTGGCGGGGGGGGATAATGAAAAACTGTTTTTT. Protein sequence: CASSLAGGDNEKLFF. J is TRBJ1-4 and V is TRBV5-4, with a tentative D call TRBD1 (5 bases). With 0 bases removed from V and 4 bases from J, the gap between germline ends came to 10 bases. There are 15 residues in the CDR3. Germline lookup yields CDR1 SGHNT and CDR2 YYREEE (reference sequence). Full variable domain (outside the CDR3, taken from reference TRBV5-4 and TRBJ1-4): ETGVTQSPTHLIKTRGQQVTLRCSSQSGHNTVSWYQQALGQGPQFIFQYYREEENGRGNFPPRFSGLQFPNYSSELNVNALELDDSALYLCASSLAGGDNEKLFFGSGTQLSVL.

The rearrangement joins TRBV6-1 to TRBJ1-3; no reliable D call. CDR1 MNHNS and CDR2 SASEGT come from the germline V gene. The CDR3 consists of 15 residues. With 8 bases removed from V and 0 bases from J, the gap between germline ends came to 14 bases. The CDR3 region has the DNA TGTGCCAGCCGAGTCGGGAGCGGCTCTGGAAACACCATATATTTT. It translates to CASRVGSGSGNTIYF.

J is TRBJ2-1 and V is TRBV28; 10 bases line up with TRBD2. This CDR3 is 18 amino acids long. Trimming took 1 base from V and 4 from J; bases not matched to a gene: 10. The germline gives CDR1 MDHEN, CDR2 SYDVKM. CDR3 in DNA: TGTGCCAGCAGTTTATCCCACCGCCTACTAGCGGGGTACAATGAGCAGTTCTTC. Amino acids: CASSLSHRLLAGYNEQFF.

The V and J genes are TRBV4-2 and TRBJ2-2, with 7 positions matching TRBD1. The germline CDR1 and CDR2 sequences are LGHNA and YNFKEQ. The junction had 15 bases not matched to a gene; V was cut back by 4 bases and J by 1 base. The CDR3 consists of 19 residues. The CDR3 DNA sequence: TGTGCCAGCAGCCCCTCGTCAGGACAGGCAATCCGGAACACCGGGGAGCTGTTTTTT. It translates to CASSPSSGQAIRNTGELFF.

CDR3 residues: CASSLGVGGARNNEQFF. The CDR3 DNA is TGTGCCAGCAGCTTAGGGGTGGGCGGAGCCCGGAACAATGAGCAGTTCTTC. The chain joins TRBV7-9 to TRBJ2-1, with D hard to call. Trimming removed 1 base from V and 5 bases from J, with 18 bases in between. Per the germline V gene, CDR1 is SEHNR and CDR2 is FQNEAQ (reference sequence). The CDR3 consists of 17 residues. Drawing the rest from reference TRBV7-9 and TRBJ2-1, the complete variable domain is DTGVSQNPRHKITKRGQNVTFRCDPISEHNRLYWYRQTLGQGPEFLTYFQNEAQLEKSRLLSDRFSAERPKGSFSTLEIQRTEQGDSAMYLCASSLGVGGARNNEQFFGPGTRLTVL.

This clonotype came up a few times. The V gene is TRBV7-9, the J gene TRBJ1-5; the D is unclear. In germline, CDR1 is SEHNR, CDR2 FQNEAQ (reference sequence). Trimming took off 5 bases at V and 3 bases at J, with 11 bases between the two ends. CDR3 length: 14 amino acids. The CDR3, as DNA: TGTGCCAGCAGCCGGGGAGGTGACAATCAGCCCCAGCATTTT. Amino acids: CASSRGGDNQPQHF.

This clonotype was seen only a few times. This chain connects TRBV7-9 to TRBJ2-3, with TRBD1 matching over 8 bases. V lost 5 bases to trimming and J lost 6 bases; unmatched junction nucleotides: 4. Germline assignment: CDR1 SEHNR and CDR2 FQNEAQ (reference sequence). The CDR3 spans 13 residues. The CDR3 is CASSAQGADTQYF. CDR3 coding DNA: TGTGCCAGCAGCGCCCAGGGGGCGGATACGCAGTATTTT.

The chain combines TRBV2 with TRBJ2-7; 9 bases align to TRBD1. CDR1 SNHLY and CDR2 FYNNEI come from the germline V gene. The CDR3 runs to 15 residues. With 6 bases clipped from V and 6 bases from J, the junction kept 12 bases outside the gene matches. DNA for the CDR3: TGTGCCAGCAGCCCCACCGGGACAGGGACAGCCGAGCAGTACTTC. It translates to CASSPTGTGTAEQYF.

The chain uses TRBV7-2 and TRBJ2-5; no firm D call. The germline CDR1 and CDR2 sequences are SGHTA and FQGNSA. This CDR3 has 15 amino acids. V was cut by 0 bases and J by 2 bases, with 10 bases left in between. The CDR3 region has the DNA TGTGCCAGCAGCTTAGCGCTTGGCAGACAAGAGACCCAGTACTTC. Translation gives CASSLALGRQETQYF.

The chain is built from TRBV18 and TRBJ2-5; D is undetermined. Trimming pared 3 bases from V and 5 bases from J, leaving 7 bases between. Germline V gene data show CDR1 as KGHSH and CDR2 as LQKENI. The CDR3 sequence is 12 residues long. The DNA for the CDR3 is TGTGCCAGCTCACCGGCTCGCGAGACCCAGTACTTC. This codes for CASSPARETQYF.

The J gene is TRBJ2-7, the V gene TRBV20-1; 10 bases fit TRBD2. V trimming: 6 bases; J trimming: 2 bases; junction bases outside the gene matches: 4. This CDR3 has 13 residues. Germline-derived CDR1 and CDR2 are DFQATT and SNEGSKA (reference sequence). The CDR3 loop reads CSATTSGAYEQYF. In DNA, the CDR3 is TGCAGTGCGACAACTAGCGGGGCCTACGAGCAGTACTTC.

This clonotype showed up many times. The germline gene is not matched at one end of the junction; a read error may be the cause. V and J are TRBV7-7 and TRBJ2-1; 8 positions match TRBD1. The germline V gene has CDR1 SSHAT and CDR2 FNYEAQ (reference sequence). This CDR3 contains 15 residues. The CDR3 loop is CASSRGQGSYNEQFF. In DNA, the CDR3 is TGTGCTAGCAGCCGTGGACAGGGATCCTACAATGAGCAGTTCTTC.

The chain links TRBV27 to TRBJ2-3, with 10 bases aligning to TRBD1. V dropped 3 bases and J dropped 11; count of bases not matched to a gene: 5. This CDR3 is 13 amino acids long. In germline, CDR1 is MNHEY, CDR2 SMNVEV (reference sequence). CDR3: CASSLSDRGQQYF. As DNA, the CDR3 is TGTGCCAGCAGTTTGTCAGACAGGGGGCAGCAGTATTTT.

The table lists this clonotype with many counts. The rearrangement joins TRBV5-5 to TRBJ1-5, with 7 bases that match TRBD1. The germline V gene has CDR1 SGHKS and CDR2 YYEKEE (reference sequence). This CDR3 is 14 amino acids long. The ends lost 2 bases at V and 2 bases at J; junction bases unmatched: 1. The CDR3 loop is CASSFDRGNQPQHF. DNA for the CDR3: TGTGCCAGCAGCTTCGACAGGGGCAATCAGCCCCAGCATTTT.

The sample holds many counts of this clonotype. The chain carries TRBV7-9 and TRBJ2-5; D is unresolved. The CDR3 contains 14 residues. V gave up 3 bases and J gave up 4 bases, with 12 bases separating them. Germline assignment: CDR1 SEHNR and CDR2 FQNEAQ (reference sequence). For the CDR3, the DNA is TGTGCCAGCAGCTTCCCAACCCCCCCAGAGACCCAGTACTTC. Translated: CASSFPTPPETQYF.

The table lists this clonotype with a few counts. In nucleotides, the CDR3 is TGTGCCAGCAACCTTAGCCCTAGCGACCCGTCCTACAATGAGCAGTTCTTC. It specifies CASNLSPSDPSYNEQFF. This chain connects TRBV28 to TRBJ2-1; maybe TRBD2 (6 bases). CDR1 and CDR2 from the germline V gene are MDHEN and SYDVKM. There are 17 residues in the CDR3. Trimming took 7 bases from V and 1 from J, leaving 20 bases between them.

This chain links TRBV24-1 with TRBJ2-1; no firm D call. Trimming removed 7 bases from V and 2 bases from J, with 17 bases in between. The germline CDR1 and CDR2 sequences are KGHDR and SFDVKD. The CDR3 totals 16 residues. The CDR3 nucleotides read TGTGCCACCAGCGCCACCTCGGGCCCCCCCTACAATGAGCAGTTCTTC. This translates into CATSATSGPPYNEQFF.

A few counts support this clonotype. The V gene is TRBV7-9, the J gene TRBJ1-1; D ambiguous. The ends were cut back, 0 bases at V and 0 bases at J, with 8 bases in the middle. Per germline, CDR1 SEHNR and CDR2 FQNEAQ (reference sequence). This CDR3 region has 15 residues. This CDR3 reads CASSLAETMNTEAFF. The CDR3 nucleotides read TGTGCCAGCAGCTTAGCGGAAACCATGAACACTGAAGCTTTCTTT. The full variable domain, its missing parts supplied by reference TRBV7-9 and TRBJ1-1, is DTGVSQNPRHKITKRGQNVTFRCDPISEHNRLYWYRQTLGQGPEFLTYFQNEAQLEKSRLLSDRFSAERPKGSFSTLEIQRTEQGDSAMYLCASSLAETMNTEAFFGQGTRLTVV.

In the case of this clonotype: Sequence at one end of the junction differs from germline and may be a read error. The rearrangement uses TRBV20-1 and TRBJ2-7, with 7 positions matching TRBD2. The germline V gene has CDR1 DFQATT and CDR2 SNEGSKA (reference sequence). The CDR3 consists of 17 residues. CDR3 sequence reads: CCARRNLLAEPNYEQYF. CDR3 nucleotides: TGCTGTGCTAGACGGAACCTTCTAGCGGAGCCCAACTACGAGCAGTACTTC.

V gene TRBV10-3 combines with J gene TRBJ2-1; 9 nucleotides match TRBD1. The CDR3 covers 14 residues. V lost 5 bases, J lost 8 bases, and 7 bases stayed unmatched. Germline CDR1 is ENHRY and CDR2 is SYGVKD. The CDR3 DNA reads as TGTGCCATCAGTAACAGGGGGCGCGAGGATGAGCAGTTCTTC. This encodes CAISNRGREDEQFF.

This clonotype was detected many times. This CDR3 reads CASSQEAGGQASNTEAFF. In DNA form, the CDR3 reads TGCGCCAGCAGCCAAGAGGCTGGGGGACAGGCCTCAAACACTGAAGCTTTCTTT. This sequence joins TRBV4-3 and TRBJ1-1, with 8 positions matching TRBD1. Germline V gene data show CDR1 as LGHNA and CDR2 as YSLEER. The CDR3 is made up of 18 amino acids. After removal of 0 bases from V and 2 bases from J, the junction contained 11 bases not matched to a gene.

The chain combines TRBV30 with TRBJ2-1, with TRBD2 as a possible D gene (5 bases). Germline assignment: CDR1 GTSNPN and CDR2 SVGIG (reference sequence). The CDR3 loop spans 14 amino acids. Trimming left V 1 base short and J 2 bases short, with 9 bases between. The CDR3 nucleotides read TGTGCCTGGAGTGGAGCGGTCGCCTACAATGAGCAGTTCTTC. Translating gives CAWSGAVAYNEQFF.

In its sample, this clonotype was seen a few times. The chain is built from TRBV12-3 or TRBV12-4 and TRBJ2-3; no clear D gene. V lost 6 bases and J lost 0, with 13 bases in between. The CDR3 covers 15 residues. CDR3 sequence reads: CASRHSYTSTDTQYF. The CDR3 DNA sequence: TGTGCCAGCAGACACAGCTATACTAGCACAGATACGCAGTATTTT.

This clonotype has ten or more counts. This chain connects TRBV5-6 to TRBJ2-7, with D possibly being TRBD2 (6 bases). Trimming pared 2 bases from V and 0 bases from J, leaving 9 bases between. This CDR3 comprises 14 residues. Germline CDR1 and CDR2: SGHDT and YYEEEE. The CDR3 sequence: CASSFMGGSYEQYF. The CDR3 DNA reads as TGTGCCAGCAGCTTTATGGGAGGCTCCTACGAGCAGTACTTC.

CDR3 in amino acids: CASSDPMGHEQYF. CDR3 nucleotide sequence: TGTGCCAGCAGTGATCCTATGGGGCACGAGCAGTACTTC. This chain links TRBV2 with TRBJ2-7, with TRBD1 as a possible D gene (5 bases). The CDR3 has 13 residues. Trimming stripped 3 bases from V and 5 bases from J, with 11 bases between. The V gene's germline CDR1 is SNHLY and CDR2 FYNNEI.